The 22 T cell receptor beta chains in this list originate from one sample, sequenced in a study of CD8+ T cells in alopecia areata. As the sequencing template, cDNA was produced by extracting RNA and reverse transcribing it. The repertoire was sequenced with immunoSEQ multiplex PCR; TCRdb's copy has only in-frame clones and lacks some. The sample has 200,000 to 250,000 clones; 57% are singletons. The input for sequencing was CD4+ T cells sorted from blood, taken at week 0. The receptors derive from a human donor with alopecia areata.

This clone showed up just a few times. The CDR3 protein is CSAREGHTEAFF. The DNA for the CDR3 is TGCAGCGCGCGGGAGGGGCACACTGAAGCTTTCTTT. The chain links TRBV29-1 to TRBJ1-1, with a tentative D call TRBD1 (5 bases). V was pared by 7 bases and J by 3 bases, with 12 bases between. Germline V gives CDR1 SQVTM, CDR2 ANQGSEA. CDR3 length: 12 amino acids.

A few counts support this clone. This sequence joins TRBV29-1 and TRBJ1-1, with 8 bases identical to TRBD1. V trimming: 3 bases; J trimming: 0 bases; junction bases outside the gene matches: 6. There are 15 residues in the CDR3. Germline V gives CDR1 SQVTM, CDR2 ANQGSEA. The CDR3 coding sequence is TGCAGCGTTGAGCACAGGGGGATAATGAACACTGAAGCTTTCTTT. This encodes CSVEHRGIMNTEAFF. Full variable domain (rest looked up from reference TRBV29-1 and TRBJ1-1): SAVISQKPSRDICQRGTSLTIQCQVDSQVTMMFWYRQQPGQSLTLIATANQGSEATYESGFVIDKFPISRPNLTFSTLTVSNMSPEDSSIYLCSVEHRGIMNTEAFFGQGTRLTVV.

The chain uses TRBV9 and TRBJ2-3; 9 nucleotides align to TRBD2. This CDR3 has 15 residues. The germline V gene has CDR1 SGDLS and CDR2 YYNGEE. J lost 2 bases, V lost 2 bases, and 3 bases had no gene match. The CDR3 loop is CASSVSGSPTDTQYF. For the CDR3, the DNA is TGTGCCAGCAGCGTTAGCGGGAGCCCCACAGATACGCAGTATTTT.

This clone showed up just a few times. The rearrangement links TRBV29-1 to TRBJ1-2; D uncertain. From germline, CDR1 is SQVTM and CDR2 ANQGSEA. V lost 6 bases and J lost 2, with 13 bases in between. CDR3 length: 13 amino acids. DNA of the CDR3: TGCAGCGTCACCGATTCCCCCAACTATGGCTACACCTTC. Translation gives CSVTDSPNYGYTF.

This clone has ten or more counts. The J gene is TRBJ1-1, the V gene TRBV7-3, with D hard to call. The length of the CDR3 is 15 residues. V lost 5 bases to trimming and J lost 1 base, with 14 bases between them. The germline CDR1 and CDR2 sequences are SGHTA and FQGTGA. This CDR3 is CASSPMAPPNTEAFF. The CDR3 nucleotides are TGTGCCAGCAGCCCCATGGCCCCGCCGAACACTGAAGCTTTCTTT.

This clone appeared a single time. The chain couples TRBV2 to TRBJ1-2; D is possibly TRBD1 (5 bases). The CDR3 consists of 13 residues. Looked up from germline, CDR1 is SNHLY and CDR2 is FYNNEI. Trimming stripped 5 bases from V and 7 bases from J, with 14 bases between. The CDR3 DNA is TGTGCCAGCAGTCTGACAGCATCTTCTGGCTACACCTTC. This sequence encodes CASSLTASSGYTF.

The chain joins TRBV28 to TRBJ1-2; D remains unclear. Germline V lookup: CDR1 MDHEN, CDR2 SYDVKM. V was pared by 4 bases and J by 4 bases, with 7 bases between. This CDR3 region has 12 residues. This chain's CDR3 is CASSSRPYGYTF. In DNA form, the CDR3 reads TGTGCCAGCAGTTCAAGGCCCTATGGCTACACCTTC.

The V gene is TRBV23-1, the J gene TRBJ2-3; 8 bases agree with TRBD2. TRBV23-1 is annotated as an ORF whose role is uncertain. Germline trimming cut 8 bases from V and 4 bases from J; bases unmatched to any gene: 20. There are 18 residues in the CDR3. As DNA, the CDR3 is TGCGCCAGCGGCCACCACAACCCGGCGGGGGGCGGACCAGATACGCAGTATTTT. It is translated as CASGHHNPAGGGPDTQYF.

A word on this clone: Additional DNA sequences in this sample encode the identical CDR3. J is TRBJ2-3 and V is TRBV11-2; D possibly corresponds to TRBD2 (6 bases). With 6 bases removed from V and 6 bases from J, the gap between germline ends came to 13 bases. Germline V gene data show CDR1 as SGHAT and CDR2 as FQNNGV. This CDR3 is 13 amino acids long. The CDR3 DNA is TGTGCCAGCAGTTTCCAAGGGACTGATACGCAGTATTTT. This encodes CASSFQGTDTQYF.

This clone was detected a few times. This specimen includes other DNA sequences encoding the same CDR3. The chain carries TRBV18 and TRBJ2-5; D perhaps matches TRBD2 (5 bases). CDR3 size: 13 residues. CDR1 KGHSH and CDR2 LQKENI come from the germline V gene. The V end lost 1 base, the J end lost 5 bases, and 8 bases lay between the germline ends. CDR3 DNA: TGTGCCAGCTCACCACAAGGCGGGGAGACCCAGTACTTC. Translating it yields CASSPQGGETQYF.

This clone came up once. J is TRBJ2-7 and V is TRBV10-1; 9 bases line up with TRBD2. The trim removed 0 bases at V and 7 bases at J, leaving 10 bases unmatched. Germline loops: CDR1 WNHNN, CDR2 SYGVQD (reference sequence). The CDR3 is 16 amino acids. The CDR3 DNA follows: TGCGCCAGCAGTGAGTCCAACAGCGGGAGGCCTTTGGAGCAGTACTTC. Protein product: CASSESNSGRPLEQYF.

The CDR3 coding sequence is TGTGCCTGGAGTGGATCAGGGAGAGAGACCCAGTACTTC. Protein: CAWSGSGRETQYF. The chain uses TRBV30 and TRBJ2-5; D assignment may be TRBD1 or TRBD2 (5 bases each). Deletions cut 1 base from V and 4 bases from J, with 10 bases between. Germline CDR1 reads GTSNPN; CDR2 reads SVGIG (reference sequence). CDR3 length: 13 residues.

This rearrangement joins TRBV9 to TRBJ1-1, with D uncertain. This CDR3 region has 13 residues. Trimming shortened V by 7 bases and J by 1 base, and 11 bases separated the two germline ends. In germline, CDR1 is SGDLS, CDR2 YYNGEE. The CDR3 DNA is TGTGCCAGCGGCCCCGGCGCGAACACTGAAGCTTTCTTT. It yields the protein CASGPGANTEAFF.

Only a few counts were recorded for this clone. The chain couples TRBV27 to TRBJ1-2, with a possible D match to TRBD1 (5 bases). V was cut by 5 bases and J by 4 bases, with 14 bases left in between. Germline CDR1 and CDR2: MNHEY and SMNVEV (reference sequence). The CDR3 is 14 amino acids. This CDR3 reads CASSRRGLTYGYTF. In DNA, the CDR3 is TGTGCCAGCAGTCGCCGGGGACTTACCTATGGCTACACCTTC.

Many counts were recorded for this clone. CDR3 sequence (DNA): TGTGCCAGCAGCTTAGTTCGGGAGACCTACTATGGCTACACCTTC. Its translation: CASSLVRETYYGYTF. The chain carries TRBV7-2 and TRBJ1-2; D call uncertain. Trimming removed 1 base from V and 3 bases from J, with 12 bases in between. Per germline, CDR1 SGHTA and CDR2 FQGNSA. This CDR3 comprises 15 residues.

The genes are TRBV4-1 and TRBJ2-3; 13 bases fit TRBD2. The CDR3 consists of 19 residues. Germline CDR1 and CDR2: MGHRA and YSYEKL. V was pared by 4 bases and J by 0 bases, with 10 bases of the junction left unmatched. CDR3 DNA: TGCGCCAGCAGCCGAAAAACTAGCGGGAGGGCCGGGAGCACAGATACGCAGTATTTT. It codes for CASSRKTSGRAGSTDTQYF.

For the CDR3, the DNA is TGTGCCAGCTCACCAAGGGACAGGGGGCGGTCCGGGGCCAACGTCCTGACTTTC. This encodes CASSPRDRGRSGANVLTF. The chain links TRBV18 to TRBJ2-6, with TRBD1 identical over 12 bases. The CDR3 covers 18 residues. Looked up from germline, CDR1 is KGHSH and CDR2 is LQKENI. V was pared by 2 bases and J by 4 bases, with 6 bases of the junction left unmatched. The whole variable domain, filled in from reference TRBV18 and TRBJ2-6, reads NAGVMQNPRHLVRRRGQEARLRCSPMKGHSHVYWYRQLPEEGLKFMVYLQKENIIDESGMPKERFSAEFPKEGPSILRIQQVVRGDSAAYFCASSPRDRGRSGANVLTFGAGSRLTVL.

This chain connects TRBV27 to TRBJ2-1; a weak D match, TRBD2 (5 bases). This CDR3 region has 15 residues. Deletions cut 5 bases from V and 0 bases from J, with 11 bases between. Germline loops: CDR1 MNHEY, CDR2 SMNVEV (reference sequence). The chain's CDR3 is CASSPLDSSYNEQFF. Here the CDR3 DNA reads TGTGCCAGCAGTCCACTAGATAGCTCCTACAATGAGCAGTTCTTC.

The rearrangement uses TRBV2 and TRBJ1-5; D may be TRBD1 (6 bases). V was trimmed by 3 bases and J by 7 bases, leaving 22 bases between them. CDR3 length: 17 amino acids. The germline gives CDR1 SNHLY, CDR2 FYNNEI. CDR3 nucleotide sequence: TGTGCCAGCAGTGACGCGGCCAGGGGAGATCAGGGACAGCCCCAGCATTTT. Residues: CASSDAARGDQGQPQHF. Looking up the rest from reference TRBV2 and TRBJ1-5 gives the full variable domain: EPEVTQTPSHQVTQMGQEVILRCVPISNHLYFYWYRQILGQKVEFLVSFYNNEISEKSEIFDDQFSVERPDGSNFTLKIRSTKLEDSAMYFCASSDAARGDQGQPQHFGDGTRLSIL.

The chain recombines TRBV30 with TRBJ2-3; TRBD2 matches at 11 bases. This CDR3 comprises 17 residues. Germline V CDR1 and CDR2: GTSNPN, SVGIG (reference sequence). Trimming took 5 bases from V and 0 from J; bases not matched to a gene: 10. This CDR3 is CAWARRASGGSTDTQYF. DNA for the CDR3: TGTGCCTGGGCCCGGCGGGCTAGCGGGGGGAGCACAGATACGCAGTATTTT.

This clone has more than one count but fewer than ten. The chain joins TRBV29-1 to TRBJ2-7; D is ambiguous. Trimming removed 2 bases from V and 7 bases from J, with 9 bases in between. This CDR3 contains 11 residues. Germline V gene lookup returns CDR1 SQVTM and CDR2 ANQGSEA. CDR3 region: CSVEFEWEQYF. The CDR3 region has the DNA TGCAGCGTTGAATTCGAGTGGGAGCAGTACTTC.

CDR3 in amino acids: CASSPRVSGRFTDTQYF. Here the CDR3 DNA reads TGTGCCAGCAGCCCTAGGGTTAGCGGGAGGTTCACAGATACGCAGTATTTT. The chain uses TRBV13 and TRBJ2-3, with TRBD2 matching over 10 bases. There are 17 residues in the CDR3. Germline V gives CDR1 PRHDT, CDR2 FYEKMQ (reference sequence). The V and J ends lost 5 bases and 2 bases, in that order; junction bases with no gene match: 10. Variable domain in full (rest from reference TRBV13 and TRBJ2-3): AAGVIQSPRHLIKEKRETATLKCYPIPRHDTVYWYQQGPGQDPQFLISFYEKMQSDKGSIPDRFSAQQFSDYHSELNMSSLELGDSALYFCASSPRVSGRFTDTQYFGPGTRLTVL.